Listed below are T cell receptor beta chains from one sample, sequenced in a study of cytomegalovirus exposure and HLA in healthy donors. Only in-frame clones appear in the TCRdb table, and some are missing; sequencing was by immunoSEQ multiplex PCR. Among 150,000 to 200,000 clones listed, around 82% were seen once. Specimen: PBMCs. These receptors were obtained from a man aged 30-40 years in good health and CMV-seropositive. The CDR3 runs from the conserved cysteine through the conserved F or W. D genes are given only for firm matches. Clone size is given for some rows only: seen once, a few or many times, or a class if the clone is expanded.

J gene | clone size | V gene | D gene | CDR3 protein | CDR3 DNA
TRBJ1-5 | NA | TRBV19 | TRBD1 | CASSIQGGNQPQHF | TGTGCCAGTAGTATCCAGGGGGGCAATCAGCCCCAGCATTTT
TRBJ2-1 | NA | TRBV4-2 | TRBD1 | CASSQEGQGVYNEQFF | TGTGCCAGCAGCCAAGAGGGACAGGGGGTCTACAATGAGCAGTTCTTC
TRBJ1-2 | many | TRBV28 | NA | CASRLSSRGDGYTF | TGTGCCAGCAGACTATCCTCTCGGGGGGATGGCTACACCTTC
TRBJ2-1 | NA | TRBV5-4 | TRBD2 | CAIISGGDYNEQFF | TGTGCCATCATAAGCGGGGGAGATTACAATGAGCAGTTCTTC
TRBJ2-1 | NA | TRBV7-3 | NA | CASSSTEYNEQFF | TGTGCCAGCAGCTCGACAGAATACAATGAGCAGTTCTTC
TRBJ2-7 | NA | TRBV23-1 | TRBD1 | CASSLRRDRSSYEQYF | TGCGCCAGCAGTCTCCGTCGGGACAGGAGCTCCTACGAGCAGTACTTC
TRBJ2-2 | NA | TRBV6-1 | TRBD1 | CASSRQGPNTGELFF | TGTGCCAGCAGCCGACAGGGACCGAACACCGGGGAGCTGTTTTTT
TRBJ1-5 | NA | TRBV4-1 | NA | CASSPWQGGDQPQHF | TGCGCCAGCAGCCCTTGGCAGGGAGGCGATCAGCCCCAGCATTTT
TRBJ2-7 | NA | TRBV28 | NA | CATLDSRNYEQYF | TGTGCCACACTGGACTCACGAAACTACGAGCAGTACTTC
TRBJ2-3 | NA | TRBV28 | TRBD2 | CASSPSAGSVGDTQYF | TGTGCCAGCAGTCCCTCAGCGGGAAGTGTGGGGGATACGCAGTATTTT
TRBJ1-2 | NA | TRBV6-5 | NA | CASSYSAGRRGYTF | TGTGCCAGCAGTTACTCGGCAGGGCGTCGTGGCTACACCTTC
TRBJ2-7 | many | TRBV7-9 | NA | CASSLQGYEQYF | TGTGCCAGCAGCTTACAGGGCTACGAGCAGTACTTC
TRBJ2-1 | NA | TRBV30 | TRBD2 | CAWSVHSSGSVLNEQFF | TGTGCCTGGAGTGTACACTCTAGCGGGAGTGTTTTGAATGAGCAGTTCTTC
TRBJ2-3 | NA | TRBV11-3 | NA | CASSAQGADTQYF | TGTGCCAGCAGCGCCCAGGGCGCGGATACGCAGTATTTT
TRBJ1-2 | NA | TRBV28 | NA | CASSLWAGNYGYTF | TGTGCCAGCAGTTTATGGGCGGGAAACTATGGCTACACCTTC
TRBJ1-2 | NA | TRBV6-5 | NA | CASRSVGSYGYTF | TGTGCCAGCAGGAGCGTAGGGAGCTATGGCTACACCTTC
TRBJ2-5 | once | TRBV5-6 | NA | CASSPEPGHFQETQYF | TGTGCCAGCAGTCCCGAGCCTGGGCACTTTCAAGAGACCCAGTACTTC
TRBJ1-5 | NA | TRBV14 | TRBD1 | CASSQDESEGQALLGNQPQHF | TGTGCCAGCAGCCAAGATGAAAGTGAAGGACAGGCCCTCCTGGGCAATCAGCCCCAGCATTTT
TRBJ2-3 | NA | TRBV5-5 | NA | CASSLEWAGTQYF | TGTGCCAGCAGCTTGGAGTGGGCGGGTACGCAGTATTTT
TRBJ2-7 | NA | TRBV9 | TRBD2 | CASSAGGGRQTHEQYF | TGTGCCAGCAGCGCTGGGGGGGGTCGCCAGACCCACGAGCAGTACTTC
TRBJ1-6 | NA | TRBV10-3 | NA | CAISESEGNNSPLHF | TGTGCCATCAGTGAGTCGGAGGGAAATAATTCACCCCTCCACTTT
TRBJ1-1 | NA | TRBV6-1 | NA | CASSVRGSRTEAFF | TGTGCCAGCAGTGTCAGAGGCTCTAGGACTGAAGCTTTCTTT